These T cell receptor beta chains were read from a single sample in a study of blood T cell repertoires in COVID-19. Sequenced by immunoSEQ multiplex PCR; TCRdb stores in-frame clones only, minus some. The sample holds under 300,000 clones; 86% are singletons and the top ten take roughly 6.3%. Sequences were obtained from peripheral blood. The receptors stem from a man aged 60 to 75 with acute or convalescent COVID-19. Both conserved end residues are part of each CDR3. D genes are given only for firm matches. Rows give clone size only sometimes, using once, few, many, or a class for an expanded clone.

d_gene	abundance	j_gene	v_gene	CDR3nt	CDR3aa
-	-	TRBJ1-2	TRBV27	TGTGCCAGCAGTTTAGACGGGGTTAACTATGGCTACACCTTC	CASSLDGVNYGYTF
-	-	TRBJ1-1	TRBV27	TGTGCCAGCAGTGGCGGAAACACTGAAGCTTTCTTT	CASSGGNTEAFF
-	-	TRBJ2-2	TRBV5-4	TGTGCCAGCAGCCCAGGGTCCCTAGGGAACGGGGAGCTGTTTTTT	CASSPGSLGNGELFF
TRBD1	few	TRBJ1-1	TRBV5-1	TGCGCCAGTTCCCCCCCCCGACAGGGGAACACTGAAGCTTTCTTT	CASSPPRQGNTEAFF
-	-	TRBJ2-2	TRBV5-4	TGTGCCAGCAGCTTGGTAGGGGTGAACACCGGGGAGCTGTTTTTT	CASSLVGVNTGELFF
TRBD1	-	TRBJ1-2	TRBV3-1/TRBV3-2	TGTGCCAGCAGCTTGGACAGGGGCCATGGCTACACCTTC	CASSLDRGHGYTF
-	-	TRBJ1-5	TRBV28	TGTGCCAGCAGGCCCCAGGGGTCTCAGCCCCAGCATTTT	CASRPQGSQPQHF
-	-	TRBJ2-3	TRBV3-1/TRBV3-2	TGTGCCAGCAGCCAAGGGAGAGCAGGCACAGATACGCAGTATTTT	CASSQGRAGTDTQYF
-	-	TRBJ1-1	TRBV9	TGTGCCAGCAGCGTATTAGGGGATCTCCCCAACACTGAAGCTTTCTTT	CASSVLGDLPNTEAFF
-	-	TRBJ1-2	TRBV19	TGTGCCAGTAGTACCGTGGGAGACTATGGCTACACCTTC	CASSTVGDYGYTF
-	-	TRBJ1-1	TRBV30	TGTGCCTGGAGTGTATTGGGGGAGGGGACTGAAGCTTTCTTT	CAWSVLGEGTEAFF